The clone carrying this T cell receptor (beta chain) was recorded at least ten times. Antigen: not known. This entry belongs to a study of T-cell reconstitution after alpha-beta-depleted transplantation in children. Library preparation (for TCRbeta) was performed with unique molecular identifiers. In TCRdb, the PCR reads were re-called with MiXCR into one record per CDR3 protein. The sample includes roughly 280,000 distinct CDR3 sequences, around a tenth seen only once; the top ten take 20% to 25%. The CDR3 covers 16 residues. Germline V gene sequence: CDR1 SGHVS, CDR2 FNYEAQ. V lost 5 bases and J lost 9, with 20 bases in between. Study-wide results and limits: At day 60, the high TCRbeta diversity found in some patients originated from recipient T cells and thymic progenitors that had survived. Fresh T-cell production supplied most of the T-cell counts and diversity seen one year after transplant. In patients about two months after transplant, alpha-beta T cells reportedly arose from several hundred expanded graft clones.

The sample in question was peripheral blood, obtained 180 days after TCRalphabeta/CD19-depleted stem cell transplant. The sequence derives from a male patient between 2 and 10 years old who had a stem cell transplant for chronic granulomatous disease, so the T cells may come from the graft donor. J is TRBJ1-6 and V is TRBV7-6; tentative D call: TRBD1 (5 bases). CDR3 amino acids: CASSLQIREKGSPLHF. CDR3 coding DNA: TGTGCCAGCAGCCTCCAGATCAGGGAAAAAGGTTCACCCCTCCACTTT.